This T cell receptor beta chain came from a study of cytomegalovirus exposure and HLA in healthy donors. Overall study: There were under 130 million unique TCR beta sequences, drawn from around 180 million T cells, in an earlier analysis.

Vbeta (60) and Jbeta (13) primers were used in the PCR. Produced via immunoSEQ multiplex PCR; TCRdb's table is partial and in-frame only. The sample holds around 130,000 clones; about 80% are singletons and the top ten take 4% to 4.5%. The specimen sequenced was PBMCs. The TCR originated in a woman aged 35 to 49 in good health and CMV-seronegative.

Here the CDR3 DNA reads TGTGCCAGTAGTATAGATAAGGAGGGGTGGCCTGAAGCTTTCTTT. This sequence encodes CASSIDKEGWPEAFF. V gene TRBV19 combines with J gene TRBJ1-1; D might be TRBD1 (5 bases). The length of the CDR3 is 15 residues. Germline loops: CDR1 LNHDA, CDR2 SQIVND (reference sequence). V lost 0 bases and J 6 bases, leaving 14 bases between the germline ends.